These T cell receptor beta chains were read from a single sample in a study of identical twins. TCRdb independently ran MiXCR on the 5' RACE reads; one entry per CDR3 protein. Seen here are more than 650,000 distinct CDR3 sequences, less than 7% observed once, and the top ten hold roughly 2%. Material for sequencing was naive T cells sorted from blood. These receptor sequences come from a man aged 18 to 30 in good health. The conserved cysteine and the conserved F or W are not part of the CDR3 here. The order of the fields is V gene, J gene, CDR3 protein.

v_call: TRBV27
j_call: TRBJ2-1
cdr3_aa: ASSYPGVGRNEQF

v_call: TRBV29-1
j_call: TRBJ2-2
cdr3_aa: SAHSGTGELF

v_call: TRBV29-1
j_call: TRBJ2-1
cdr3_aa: SAKSSYNEQF

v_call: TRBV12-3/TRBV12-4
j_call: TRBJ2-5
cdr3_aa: ATRGQGEETQY

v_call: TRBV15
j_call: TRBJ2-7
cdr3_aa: ATSRVEGPYEQY

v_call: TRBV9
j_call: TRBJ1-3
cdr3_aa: ASSVASGRPGNTIY

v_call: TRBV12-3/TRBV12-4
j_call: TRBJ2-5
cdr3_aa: ASSSRTGTLETQY

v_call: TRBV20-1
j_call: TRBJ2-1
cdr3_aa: SAPLAGARRDEQF

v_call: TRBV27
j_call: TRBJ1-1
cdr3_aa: ASSFLSGTEAF

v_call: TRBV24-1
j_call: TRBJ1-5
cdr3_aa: ATSEQGIGQPQH

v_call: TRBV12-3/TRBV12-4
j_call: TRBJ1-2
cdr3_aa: ASSPRSNYGYT

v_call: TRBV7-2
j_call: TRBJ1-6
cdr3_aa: ASSPRGVGSPLH

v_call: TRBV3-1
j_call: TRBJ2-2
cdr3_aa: ASSQDGLAGDTGELF

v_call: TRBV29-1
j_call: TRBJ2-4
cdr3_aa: SVYGVGKNIQY

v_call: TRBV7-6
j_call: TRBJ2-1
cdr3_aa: ASSLRGKNSGNEQF

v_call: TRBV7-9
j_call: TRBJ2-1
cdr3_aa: ASSAGGLPYNEQF

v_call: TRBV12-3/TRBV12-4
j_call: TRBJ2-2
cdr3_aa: ASSSTGELF

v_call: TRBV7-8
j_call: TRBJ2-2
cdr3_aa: ASSHNRGEGELF

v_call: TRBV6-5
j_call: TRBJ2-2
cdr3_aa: ASSYALAGGSGELF

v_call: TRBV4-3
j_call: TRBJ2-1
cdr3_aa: ASSRRTLAFEQF

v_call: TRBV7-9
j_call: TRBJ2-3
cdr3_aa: ASSFSSGGDTQY

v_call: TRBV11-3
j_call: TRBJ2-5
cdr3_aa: ASSRGTDTRETQY

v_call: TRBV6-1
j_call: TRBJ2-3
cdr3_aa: ASRPRDPDTQY

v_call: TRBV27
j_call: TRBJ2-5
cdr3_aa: ASSSQTRALPETQY

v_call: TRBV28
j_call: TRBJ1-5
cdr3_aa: ASSSLGQFNQPQH

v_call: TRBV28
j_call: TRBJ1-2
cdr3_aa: AITRGIADGYT

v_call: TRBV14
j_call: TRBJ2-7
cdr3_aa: ASSQETWDRTYEQY

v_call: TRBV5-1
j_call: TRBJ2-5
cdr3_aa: ASSSRTIQETQY

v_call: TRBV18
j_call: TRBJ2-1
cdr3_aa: ASSGPKADGNEQF

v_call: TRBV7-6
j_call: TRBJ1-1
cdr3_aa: ASSAQGPLNTEAF

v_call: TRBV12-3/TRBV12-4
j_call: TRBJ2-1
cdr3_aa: ASTLVGGRGEQF

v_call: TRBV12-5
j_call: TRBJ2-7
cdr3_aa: ASAPDLYYEQY

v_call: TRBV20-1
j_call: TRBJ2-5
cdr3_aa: SARDPFGGRAETQY

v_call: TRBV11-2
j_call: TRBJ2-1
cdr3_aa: ASSQYNEQF

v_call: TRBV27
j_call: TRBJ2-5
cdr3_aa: ASGPPGGHNSGSGETQY

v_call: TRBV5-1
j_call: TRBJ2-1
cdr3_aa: ASSLAASGNEQF

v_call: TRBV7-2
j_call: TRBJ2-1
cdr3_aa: APAGDHYNEQF

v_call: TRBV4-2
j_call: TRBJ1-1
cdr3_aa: ASSRETGLITEAF

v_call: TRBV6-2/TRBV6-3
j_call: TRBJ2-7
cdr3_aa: ASSATGGSVYEQY

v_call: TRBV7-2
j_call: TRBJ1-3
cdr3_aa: ASTDTSGNTIY

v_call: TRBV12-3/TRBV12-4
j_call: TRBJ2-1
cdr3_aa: ASSLALGGIHSYNEQF

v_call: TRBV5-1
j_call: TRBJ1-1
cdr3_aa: ASSPGTGWDTEAF

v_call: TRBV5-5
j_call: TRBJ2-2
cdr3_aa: ASSLGHKNTGELF

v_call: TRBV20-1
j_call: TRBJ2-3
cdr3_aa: SARDLAGSTDTQY

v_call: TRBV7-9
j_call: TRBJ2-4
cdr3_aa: ASSLTAEPAKNIQY

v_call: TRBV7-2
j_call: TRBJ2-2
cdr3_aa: ASSLASTSGTRTGELF

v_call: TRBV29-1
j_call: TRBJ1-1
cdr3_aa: SARGGAHTEAF

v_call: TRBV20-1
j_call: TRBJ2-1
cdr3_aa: SARIRGEQF

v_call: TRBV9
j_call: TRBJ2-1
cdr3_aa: ASGPAVQGYEQF